A selection of T cell receptor beta chains follows, all from one sample in a study of T cell responses to AZD1222 COVID-19 vaccine. Libraries were prepared by immunoSEQ multiplex PCR; TCRdb keeps only in-frame clonotypes and omits some of them. The data contain about 150,000 clones, about 90% of them singletons. The sequencing here drew on peripheral blood, taken 28 days after the second AZD1222 dose. These receptors all come from an adult who received the AZD1222 COVID-19 vaccine. Both conserved end residues are part of each CDR3. The order of the fields is clone size, D gene, J gene, V gene, CDR3 protein, CDR3 DNA. D genes are given only for firm matches. A clone size is listed for some rows: how often the clone was seen (once, few, many), or a class if it is expanded.

. . TRBJ1-2 TRBV5-1 CASSSEGSYGYTF TGCGCCAGCAGCTCGGAAGGGAGCTATGGCTACACCTTC
. TRBD1 TRBJ1-1 TRBV4-2 CASSRSGTGATEAFF TGTGCCAGCAGCCGTTCCGGGACAGGCGCCACTGAAGCTTTCTTT
. . TRBJ1-3 TRBV18 CASSPTRADGNTIYF TGTGCCAGCTCACCTACTAGGGCAGATGGAAACACCATATATTTT
. . TRBJ1-1 TRBV18 CASSPSQGPNTEAFF TGTGCCAGCTCACCCTCACAGGGACCGAACACTGAAGCTTTCTTT
. . TRBJ1-1 TRBV29-1 CSVVTPEAFF TGCAGCGTTGTAACTCCTGAAGCTTTCTTT
once TRBD1 TRBJ1-4 TRBV2 CASSAGTGVWEEKLFF TGTGCCAGCAGCGCCGGGACAGGGGTCTGGGAAGAAAAACTGTTTTTT
. . TRBJ1-5 TRBV5-1 CASSGDGQPNQPQHF TGCGCCAGCAGCGGAGACGGACAGCCCAATCAGCCCCAGCATTTT
. . TRBJ2-7 TRBV19 CASSRGQSYEQYF TGTGCCAGTAGTAGAGGACAGAGCTACGAGCAGTACTTC
. TRBD2 TRBJ2-7 TRBV3-1/TRBV3-2 CASSSGLAGAYEQYF TGTGCCAGCAGCTCGGGACTAGCGGGAGCCTACGAGCAGTACTTC
. TRBD2 TRBJ2-7 TRBV9 CASSVGLVGVYEQYF TGTGCCAGCAGCGTTGGACTAGTGGGGGTCTACGAGCAGTACTTC
. . TRBJ1-6 TRBV2 CASRGALGSPLHF TGTGCCAGCAGGGGGGCTCTAGGCTCACCCCTCCACTTT
. TRBD1 TRBJ2-7 TRBV3-1/TRBV3-2 CASSLRQGPKEYEQYF TGTGCCAGCAGCCTGCGACAGGGTCCAAAAGAGTACGAGCAGTACTTC
. . TRBJ2-7 TRBV24-1 CATSDSHRDLTYEQYF TGTGCCACCAGTGATTCCCACCGGGACTTAACCTACGAGCAGTACTTC
. TRBD1 TRBJ1-1 TRBV7-9 CASSYRGQGEAFF TGTGCCAGCAGCTATCGAGGACAGGGTGAAGCTTTCTTT
. . TRBJ2-1 TRBV12-5 CASGPASSVKQFF TGTGCTAGTGGCCCGGCGAGCTCCGTAAAGCAGTTCTTC
. . TRBJ1-3 TRBV28 CASSPGRGGNTIYF TGTGCCAGCAGTCCAGGAAGGGGTGGAAACACCATATATTTT